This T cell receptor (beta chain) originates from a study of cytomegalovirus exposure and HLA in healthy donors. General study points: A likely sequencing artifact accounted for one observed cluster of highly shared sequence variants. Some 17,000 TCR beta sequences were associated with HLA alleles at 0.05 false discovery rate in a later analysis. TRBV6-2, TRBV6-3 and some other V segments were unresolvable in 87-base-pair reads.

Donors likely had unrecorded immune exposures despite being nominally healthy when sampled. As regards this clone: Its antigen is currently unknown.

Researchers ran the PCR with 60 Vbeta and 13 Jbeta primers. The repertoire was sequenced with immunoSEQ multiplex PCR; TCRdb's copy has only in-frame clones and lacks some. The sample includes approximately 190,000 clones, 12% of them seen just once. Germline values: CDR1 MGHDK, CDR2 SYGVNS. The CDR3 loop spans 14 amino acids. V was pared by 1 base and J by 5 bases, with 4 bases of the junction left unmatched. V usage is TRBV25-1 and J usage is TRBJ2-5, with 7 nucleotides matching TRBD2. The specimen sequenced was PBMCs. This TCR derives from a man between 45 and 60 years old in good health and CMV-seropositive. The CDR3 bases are TGTGCCAGCAGTGAATTCGGGGGGTTTGAGACCCAGTACTTC. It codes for CASSEFGGFETQYF.